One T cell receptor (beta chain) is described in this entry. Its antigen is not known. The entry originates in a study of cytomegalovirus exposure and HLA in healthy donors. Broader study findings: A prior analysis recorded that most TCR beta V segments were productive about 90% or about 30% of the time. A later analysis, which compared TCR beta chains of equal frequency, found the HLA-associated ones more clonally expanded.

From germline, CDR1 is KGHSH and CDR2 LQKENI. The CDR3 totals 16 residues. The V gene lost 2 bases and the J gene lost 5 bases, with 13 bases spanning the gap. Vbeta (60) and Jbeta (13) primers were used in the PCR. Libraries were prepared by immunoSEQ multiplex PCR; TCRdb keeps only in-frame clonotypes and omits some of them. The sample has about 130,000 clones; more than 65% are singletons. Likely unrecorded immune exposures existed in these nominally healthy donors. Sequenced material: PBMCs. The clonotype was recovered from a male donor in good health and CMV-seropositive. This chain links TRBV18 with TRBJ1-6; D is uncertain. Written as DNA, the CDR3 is TGTGCCAGCTCACCAGGCACCCAGTTAAATAATTCACCCCTCCACTTT. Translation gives CASSPGTQLNNSPLHF.